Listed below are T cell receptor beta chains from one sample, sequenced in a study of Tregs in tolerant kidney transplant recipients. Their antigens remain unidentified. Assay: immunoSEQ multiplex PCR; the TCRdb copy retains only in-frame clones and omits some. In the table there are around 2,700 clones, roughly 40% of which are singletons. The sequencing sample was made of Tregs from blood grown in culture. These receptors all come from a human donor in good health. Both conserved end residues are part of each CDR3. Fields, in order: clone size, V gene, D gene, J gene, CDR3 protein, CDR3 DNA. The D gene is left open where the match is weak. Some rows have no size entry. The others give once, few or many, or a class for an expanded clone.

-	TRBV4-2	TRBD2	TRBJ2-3	CASSPLAGWADTQYF	TGTGCCAGCAGCCCCTTAGCGGGGTGGGCAGATACGCAGTATTTT
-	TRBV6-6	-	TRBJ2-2	CASRDSTQGNTGELFF	TGTGCCAGCAGAGACTCAACCCAGGGGAACACCGGGGAGCTGTTTTTT
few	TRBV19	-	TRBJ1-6	CASIPRDRNSPLHF	TGTGCCAGTATCCCCAGGGATCGTAATTCACCCCTCCACTTT
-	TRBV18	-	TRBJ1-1	CASSPQGRMNTEAFF	TGTGCCAGCTCACCACAGGGACGCATGAACACTGAAGCTTTCTTT
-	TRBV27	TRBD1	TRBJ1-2	CASSPRQGAFYGYTF	TGTGCCAGCAGTCCGCGACAGGGGGCCTTCTATGGCTACACCTTC
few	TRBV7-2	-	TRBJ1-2	CASSPRGGASGYTF	TGTGCCAGCAGCCCCCGAGGGGGGGCGAGCGGCTACACCTTC
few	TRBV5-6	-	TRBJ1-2	CASSLVTNYGYTF	TGTGCCAGCAGCTTGGTAACCAACTATGGCTACACCTTC
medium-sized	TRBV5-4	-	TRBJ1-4	CASSFRGPHEKLFF	TGTGCCAGCAGCTTCAGGGGACCGCATGAAAAACTGTTTTTT
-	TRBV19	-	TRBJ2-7	CASSIDGTFPYEQYF	TGTGCCAGTAGTATAGACGGGACTTTCCCCTACGAGCAGTACTTC
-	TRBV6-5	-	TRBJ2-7	CASSYSREGAYEQYF	TGTGCCAGCAGTTACTCGAGGGAGGGGGCCTACGAGCAGTACTTC
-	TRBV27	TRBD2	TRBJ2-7	CASSYLAGVKQYF	TGTGCCAGCAGTTACCTAGCGGGAGTCAAGCAGTACTTC
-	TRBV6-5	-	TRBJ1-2	CASSYTGSASNYGYTF	TGTGCCAGCAGTTACACCGGGTCGGCGTCCAACTATGGCTACACCTTC
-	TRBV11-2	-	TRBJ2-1	CASSSTGNEQFF	TGTGCCAGCAGCTCTACAGGGAATGAGCAGTTCTTC
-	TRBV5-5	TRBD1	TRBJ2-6	CASRTGTGSGANVLTF	TGTGCCAGCAGGACTGGGACAGGCTCTGGGGCCAACGTCCTGACTTTC
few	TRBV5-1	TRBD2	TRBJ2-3	CASSLGLAGGLQDTQYF	TGCGCCAGCAGCTTGGGACTAGCGGGGGGGCTACAAGATACGCAGTATTTT
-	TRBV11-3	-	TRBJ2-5	CASSSGLTVETQYF	TGTGCCAGCAGCTCCGGACTAACGGTCGAGACCCAGTACTTC
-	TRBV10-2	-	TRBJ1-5	CASSESRGRNQPQHF	TGCGCCAGCAGTGAGTCACGGGGTCGCAATCAGCCCCAGCATTTT
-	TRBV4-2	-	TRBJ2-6	CASSFTYTSGANVLTF	TGTGCCAGCAGCTTTACTTACACTTCTGGGGCCAACGTCCTGACTTTC
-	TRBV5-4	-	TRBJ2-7	CASSLVPTRGREQYF	TGTGCCAGCAGCTTGGTCCCGACTCGTGGCCGTGAGCAGTACTTC
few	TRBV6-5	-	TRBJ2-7	CASLRAGGAAYEQYF	TGTGCCAGCCTCAGAGCGGGCGGGGCCGCGTACGAGCAGTACTTC
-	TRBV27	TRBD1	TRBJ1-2	CASSPRTGHNYGYTF	TGTGCCAGCAGTCCCCGGACAGGGCATAACTATGGCTACACCTTC
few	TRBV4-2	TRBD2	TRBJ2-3	CASSQAGTRAFSTDTQYF	TGTGCCAGCAGCCAAGCCGGGACTAGGGCTTTTAGCACAGATACGCAGTATTTT
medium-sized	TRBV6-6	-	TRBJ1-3	CASSLGGRGNTIYF	TGTGCCAGCAGTCTCGGGGGACGGGGAAACACCATATATTTT
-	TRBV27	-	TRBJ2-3	CASSLQRDTQYF	TGTGCCAGCAGTCTGCAACGGGATACGCAGTATTTT
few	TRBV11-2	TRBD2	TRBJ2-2	CASTRAGAGELFF	TGTGCCAGCACCCGAGCGGGAGCCGGGGAGCTGTTTTTT
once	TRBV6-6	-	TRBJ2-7	CASSDQGRFAYEQYF	TGTGCCAGCAGTGATCAAGGGAGGTTCGCCTACGAGCAGTACTTC
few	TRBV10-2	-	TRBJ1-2	CASSDRRGGYGYTF	TGCGCCAGCAGTGATCGAAGGGGGGGGTATGGCTACACCTTC
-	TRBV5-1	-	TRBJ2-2	CASSLAGYNTGELFF	TGCGCCAGCAGCTTGGCCGGTTATAACACCGGGGAGCTGTTTTTT
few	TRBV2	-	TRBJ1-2	CASSVLTTGPYGYTF	TGTGCCAGCAGTGTTCTTACGACAGGTCCCTATGGCTACACCTTC
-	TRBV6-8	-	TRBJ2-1	CASRRNNEQFF	TGTGCCAGCAGGCGAAACAATGAGCAGTTCTTC
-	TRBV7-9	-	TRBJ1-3	CASSSAQASLWMDTIYF	TGTGCCAGCAGCTCGGCACAGGCCTCCCTCTGGATGGACACCATATATTTT
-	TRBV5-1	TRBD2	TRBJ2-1	CASSRTGTSGSRVNNEQFF	TGCGCCAGCAGCCGGACCGGGACTAGCGGGAGTAGGGTGAACAATGAGCAGTTCTTC
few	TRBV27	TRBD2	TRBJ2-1	CASSFRRTSIYNEQFF	TGTGCCAGCAGTTTCCGCCGGACTAGCATCTACAATGAGCAGTTCTTC
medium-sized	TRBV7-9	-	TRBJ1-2	CASSLEVGVSAGYTF	TGTGCCAGCAGCTTAGAGGTCGGGGTTTCGGCTGGCTACACCTTC
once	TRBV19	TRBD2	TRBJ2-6	CASSRAGPGGSGANVLTF	TGTGCCAGTAGTCGTGCTGGCCCCGGGGGGTCTGGGGCCAACGTCCTGACTTTC
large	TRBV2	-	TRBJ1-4	CASRAVVTNEKLFF	TGTGCCAGCAGAGCGGTAGTCACTAATGAAAAACTGTTTTTT
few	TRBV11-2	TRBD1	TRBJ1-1	CASSQQPRGTEAFF	TGTGCCAGCAGCCAACAACCCAGGGGGACTGAAGCTTTCTTT
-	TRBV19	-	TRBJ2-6	CASNQVVLSGANVLTF	TGTGCCAGTAACCAGGTCGTACTCTCTGGGGCCAACGTCCTGACTTTC
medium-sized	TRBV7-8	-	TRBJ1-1	CASSSLSGADTEAFF	TGTGCCAGCAGCTCCCTCTCCGGCGCTGACACTGAAGCTTTCTTT
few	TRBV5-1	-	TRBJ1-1	CASSPAGGNTEAFF	TGCGCCAGCAGCCCCGCGGGAGGAAACACTGAAGCTTTCTTT
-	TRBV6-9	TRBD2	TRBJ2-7	CASSYRGGRRYEQYF	TGTGCCAGCAGTTATAGAGGCGGGAGGAGGTACGAGCAGTACTTC
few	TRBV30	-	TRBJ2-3	CAWGSGLGSQYF	TGTGCCTGGGGCTCGGGTCTGGGGTCGCAGTATTTT
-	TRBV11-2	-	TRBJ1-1	CASSLIDTRAFF	TGTGCCAGCAGCTTGATAGATACCCGGGCTTTCTTT
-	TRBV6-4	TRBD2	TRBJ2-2	CASSSSGAGTGELFF	TGTGCCAGCAGTTCCAGCGGGGCGGGGACCGGGGAGCTGTTTTTT
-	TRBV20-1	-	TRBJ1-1	CSAMGAVF	TGCAGTGCGATGGGGGCGGTATTT